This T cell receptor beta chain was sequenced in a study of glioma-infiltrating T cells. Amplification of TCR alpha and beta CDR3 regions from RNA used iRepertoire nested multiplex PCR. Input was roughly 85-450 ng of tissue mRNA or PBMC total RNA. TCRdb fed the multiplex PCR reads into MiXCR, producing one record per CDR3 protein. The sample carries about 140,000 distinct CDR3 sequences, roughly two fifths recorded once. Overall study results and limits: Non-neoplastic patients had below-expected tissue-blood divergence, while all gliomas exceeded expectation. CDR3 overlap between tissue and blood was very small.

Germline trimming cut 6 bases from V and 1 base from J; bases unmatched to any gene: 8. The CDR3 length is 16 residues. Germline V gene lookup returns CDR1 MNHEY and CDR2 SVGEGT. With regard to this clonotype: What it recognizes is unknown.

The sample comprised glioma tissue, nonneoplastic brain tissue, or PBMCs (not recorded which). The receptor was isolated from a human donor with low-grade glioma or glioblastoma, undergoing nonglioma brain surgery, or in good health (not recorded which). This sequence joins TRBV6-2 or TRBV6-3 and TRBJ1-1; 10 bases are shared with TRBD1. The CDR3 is CASSKGQGVWNTEAFF. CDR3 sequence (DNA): TGTGCCAGCAGCAAAGGACAGGGGGTGTGGAACACTGAAGCTTTCTTT.